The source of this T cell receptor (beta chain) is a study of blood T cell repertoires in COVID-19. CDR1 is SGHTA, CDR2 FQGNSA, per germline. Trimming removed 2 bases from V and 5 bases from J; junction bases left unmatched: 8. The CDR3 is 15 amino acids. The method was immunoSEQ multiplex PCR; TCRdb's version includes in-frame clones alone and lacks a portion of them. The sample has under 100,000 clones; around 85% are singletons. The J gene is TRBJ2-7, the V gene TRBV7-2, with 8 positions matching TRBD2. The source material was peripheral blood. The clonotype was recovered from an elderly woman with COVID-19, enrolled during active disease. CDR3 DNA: TGTGCCAGCAGCTTAAGGACGGGAGGGCCCCACGAGCAGTACTTC. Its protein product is CASSLRTGGPHEQYF.